This T cell receptor beta chain was recorded in a study of shared clonotypes between healthy human individuals. A CD45RA-negative memory subset and a CD45RA+ naive subset were separated from the CD4+ cells. Here immunoSEQ multiplex PCR was the method, and the copy in TCRdb shows in-frame clones only, minus some. The sample yields under 850,000 clones, approximately 77% seen once. From germline, CDR1 is SGHVS and CDR2 FNYEAQ. The CDR3 runs 13 residues. Trimming took 5 bases from V and 5 from J, leaving 10 bases between them. Input material: memory CD4+ T cells sorted from blood. The subset is: CD45RA-negative fraction. V and J are TRBV7-6 and TRBJ1-5; D gene ambiguous. The sequence was collected from a woman aged 25 to 39 in good health. CDR3 nucleotides: TGTGCCAGCAGCACCCAGGTCGATCAGCCCCAGCATTTT. This gives the protein CASSTQVDQPQHF.